The following is a T cell receptor beta chain sequence with its context. This clonotype was detected ten times or more. Its binding antigen is unknown. One base away there is no much larger clone; base qualities are not given. This sample was included in a study of T cells in Graves' hyperthyroidism and ophthalmopathy (dated by TCRdb to the late 2010s). About the full investigation: Peripheral blood samples were taken at initial diagnosis, before any treatment was given. To identify distinguishing TCR V-J signatures, a discovery cohort of about 100 patients was used, comprising 43 with Graves' ophthalmopathy and around 60 with stable Graves' hyperthyroidism. Prospective prediction of ophthalmopathy was tested in an independent validation cohort consisting of about 19 hyperthyroidism patients and more than 15 patients who later progressed to ophthalmopathy. The 95 to 100 discovery patients were divided at random into training and test sets in a 7:3 ratio. The study also compared thyroid tissue and blood T-cell repertoires from over 5 Graves' hyperthyroidism patients. After blood sampling, hyperthyroidism patients were treated with methimazole at a starting dose of 30 mg daily, and ophthalmopathy patients were treated with high-dose intravenous methylprednisolone. According to the paper, TCR Vbeta CDR3 sequencing was carried out on 135 peripheral blood samples, which came from 40 to 45 ophthalmopathy, 75 to 80 hyperthyroidism and some 17 progressor patients. Results the study describes overall, beyond this receptor: A model built on a 13 V-J signature distinguished ophthalmopathy from stable hyperthyroidism, reaching 85% to 90% sensitivity and around 81% specificity in cross-validation and 80%/75% in testing. Most expanded thyroid clonotypes (frequency above 0.001) were also detected in blood, a finding suggesting that blood repertoires may reflect thyroid immune responses. In validation, the model predicted progression to ophthalmopathy a median of about 6.8 months before onset, with 70% to 71% sensitivity and roughly 72% specificity. No statistical method was used to set the sample size in advance, and investigators knew the group allocation.

In the ophthalmopathy patients, disease was moderately to severely active, with a Clinical Activity Score of 3 or more, a NOSPECS grade of 4 or more, and a duration of less than 3 months. Exclusion was applied to patients with uncontrolled infections, other autoimmune diseases, pregnancy or lactation. Diagnoses were based on clinical symptoms, serum thyroxine and TRAb, thyroid ultrasound and orbital computed tomography. PBMCs were separated from roughly 10 ml of fresh peripheral blood using Ficoll-Paque density gradient centrifugation. Total RNA was extracted using Trizol reagent, and RNA quality was assessed on an Agilent 2100 Bioanalyzer. The TCR beta CDR3 regions were amplified from the RNA transcripts. A first-round RT-PCR of the TCR CDR3 used the HTBI primer set with the Qiagen OneStep RT-PCR kit. The libraries were constructed in a second round of multiplex PCR and then size-selected and purified. Paired-end sequencing of the libraries was performed with 100 bp reads on an Illumina HiSeq2000. On the authors' methods: Raw data were processed with SOAPnuke, discarding reads with adapters, uncalled bases, mean Phred below 15, or no exact constant-primer or identifier match. COPE v1.2.5 was used to merge the high-quality paired reads, and each unique nucleotide sequence was defined as a clonotype. MiTCR v1.1 was used to align clonotypes to the IMGT TRBV, TRBD and TRBJ reference segments. The analysis included only V-J combinations with a frequency above 0.0001, which together covered more than 98% of the repertoires. A TCS score was defined as the ratio of F50 (clonal expansion) to E x V (chaos), with BLOSUM62-based TCRdist applied between CDR3 peptides within each V-J. Welch's t-statistics and random forest reduced 514 V-J features to 13, which were used in a naive Bayes classifier (R e1071). The public reads were reanalyzed by TCRdb: fastp trimming at Q25, MiXCR alignment, in-frame beta chains only. Rows with one shared CDR3 protein collapse into an entry with the most common genes and DNA. TCRdb assigned the V and J calls; the authors' analysis was not used. A total of fewer than 550,000 distinct CDR3 sequences appear in this sample, approximately 25% of them only once. The ten most abundant clones make up 10% to 12% of the sample.

The CDR3 contains 12 residues, cysteine and phenylalanine counted. Kept here is only the CDR3 DNA, which spans 36 bases and is read in frame from base 1. CDR1 and CDR2 (DFQATT, SNEGSKA) derive from the germline V gene (reference sequence). The V end loses 1 base and the J end loses 1 base, and a stretch of 4 bases separates them. Sequencing was performed on blood. The chain was built from TRBV20-1 and TRBJ1-1; no D gene is confidently identified. The origin of this receptor is a woman in her 30s with Graves' ophthalmopathy. The CDR3 protein: CSARGANTEAFF. The DNA sequence reads TGCAGTGCTAGAGGGGCGAACACTGAAGCTTTCTTT.